In this sample, the clone carrying this T cell receptor beta chain turned up many times. Its specificity is unknown. With template switching, a universal primer site was added, and the cDNA carried unique molecular identifiers. MiXCR was run by TCRdb on the 5' RACE reads, yielding one entry per CDR3 protein. In the table there are a few hundred thousand distinct CDR3 sequences, 10% to 13% of which are singletons. This sample is part of a study of identical twins. The CDR3 has 14 residues. Per germline, CDR1 MNHEY and CDR2 SVGAGI. V dropped 2 bases and J dropped 2 bases, with 10 bases sitting between them. The study's findings and limits: Findings depended on cross-sectional statistics rather than tracking the same donors. Insertion counts were lower in abundant cord blood beta clonotypes, a trend that memory repertoires did not show.

Sequencing input: memory T cells sorted from blood. The TCR originated in a man in his forties or fifties in good health. This chain links TRBV6-5 with TRBJ2-7; D is possibly TRBD1 (5 bases). The CDR3 is CASSYKGPAYEQYF. The CDR3 DNA sequence: TGTGCCAGCAGTTACAAGGGGCCTGCCTACGAGCAGTACTTC.